This TCR beta chain was observed in a study of blood T cell repertoires in COVID-19. Study-wide background: From the United States, Italy and Spain came samples of acute and convalescent COVID-19.

The germline V gene encodes CDR1 MGHRA and CDR2 YSYEKL. The length of the CDR3 is 14 residues. The germline V and J ends were trimmed by 4 bases and 7 bases, with 11 bases remaining between them. Data came from immunoSEQ multiplex PCR; TCRdb stores just in-frame clones and leaves some out. The table includes fewer than 150,000 clones, approximately 81% detected once. Sample: peripheral blood. The clonotype was recovered from a woman aged 30 to 39 who had recovered from COVID-19. The gene calls are TRBV4-1 and TRBJ1-6; weak D call: TRBD1 (6 bases). The CDR3 coding sequence is TGCGCCAGCAGCCTCCAGACAGGAAATTCACCCCTCCACTTT. Residues: CASSLQTGNSPLHF.